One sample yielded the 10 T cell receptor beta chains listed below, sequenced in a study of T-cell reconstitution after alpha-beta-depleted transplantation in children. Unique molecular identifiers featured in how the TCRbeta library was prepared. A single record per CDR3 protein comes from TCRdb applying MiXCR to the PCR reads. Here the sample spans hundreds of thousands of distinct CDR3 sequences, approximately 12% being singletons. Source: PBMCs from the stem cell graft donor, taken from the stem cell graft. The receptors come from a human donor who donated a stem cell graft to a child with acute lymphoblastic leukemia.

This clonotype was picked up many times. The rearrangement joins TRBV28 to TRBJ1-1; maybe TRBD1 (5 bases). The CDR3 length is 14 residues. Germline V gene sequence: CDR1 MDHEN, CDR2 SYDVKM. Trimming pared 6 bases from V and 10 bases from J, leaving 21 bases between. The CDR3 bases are TGTGCCAGCAGAGGCCCATCGAGGGGCACCAGAGCTTTCTTT. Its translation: CASRGPSRGTRAFF. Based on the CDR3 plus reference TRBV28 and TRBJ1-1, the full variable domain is DVKVTQSSRYLVKRTGEKVFLECVQDMDHENMFWYRQDPGLGLRLIYFSYDVKMKEKGDIPEGYSVSREKKERFSLILESASTNQTSMYLCASRGPSRGTRAFFGQGTRLTVV.

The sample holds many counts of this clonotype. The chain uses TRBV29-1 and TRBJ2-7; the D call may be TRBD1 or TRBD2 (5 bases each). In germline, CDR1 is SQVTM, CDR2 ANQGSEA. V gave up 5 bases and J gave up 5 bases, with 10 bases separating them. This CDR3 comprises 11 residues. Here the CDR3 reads CSVPGLDEQYF. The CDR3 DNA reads TGCAGCGTTCCGGGGCTGGACGAGCAGTACTTC.

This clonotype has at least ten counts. This CDR3 is CASSSPGRGQGPNEQFF. Here the CDR3 DNA reads TGTGCCAGCAGCTCCCCTGGGAGGGGACAGGGCCCCAATGAGCAGTTCTTC. The chain uses TRBV7-9 and TRBJ2-1, with 9 bases that match TRBD1. This CDR3 spans 17 amino acids. CDR1 is SEHNR, CDR2 FQNEAQ, per germline (reference sequence). V dropped 4 bases and J dropped 6; count of bases not matched to a gene: 13. The full variable domain, completed using reference TRBV7-9 and TRBJ2-1, is DTGVSQNPRHKITKRGQNVTFRCDPISEHNRLYWYRQTLGQGPEFLTYFQNEAQLEKSRLLSDRFSAERPKGSFSTLEIQRTEQGDSAMYLCASSSPGRGQGPNEQFFGPGTRLTVL.

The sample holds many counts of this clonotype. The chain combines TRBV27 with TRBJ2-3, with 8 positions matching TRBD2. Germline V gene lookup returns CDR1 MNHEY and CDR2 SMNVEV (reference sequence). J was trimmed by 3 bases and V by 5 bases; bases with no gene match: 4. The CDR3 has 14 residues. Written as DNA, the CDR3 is TGTGCCAGCAGTCAACTAGCGGTGACAGATACGCAGTATTTT. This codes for CASSQLAVTDTQYF.

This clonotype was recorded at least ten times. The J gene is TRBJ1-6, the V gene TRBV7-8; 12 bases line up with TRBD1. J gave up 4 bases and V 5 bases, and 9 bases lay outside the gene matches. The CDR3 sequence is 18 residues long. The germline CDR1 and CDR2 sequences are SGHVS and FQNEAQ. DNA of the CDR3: TGTGCCAGCAGCGCGCGCGGGACAGGGGGCGCTTATAATTCACCCCTCCACTTT. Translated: CASSARGTGGAYNSPLHF.

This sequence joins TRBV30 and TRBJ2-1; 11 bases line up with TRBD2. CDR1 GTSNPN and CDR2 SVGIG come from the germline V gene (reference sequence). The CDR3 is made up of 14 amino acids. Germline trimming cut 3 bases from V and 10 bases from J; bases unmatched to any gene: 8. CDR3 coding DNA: TGTGCCTGGAGGGGACTAGCGGCAACTGGGGAGCAGTTCTTC. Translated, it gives CAWRGLAATGEQFF.

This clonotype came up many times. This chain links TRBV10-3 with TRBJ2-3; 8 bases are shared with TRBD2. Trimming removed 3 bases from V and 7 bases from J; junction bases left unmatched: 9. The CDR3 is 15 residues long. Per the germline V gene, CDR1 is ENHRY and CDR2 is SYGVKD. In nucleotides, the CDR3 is TGTGCCATCAGTGACGAAGCGGGGGTACATTATACGCAGTATTTT. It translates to CAISDEAGVHYTQYF.

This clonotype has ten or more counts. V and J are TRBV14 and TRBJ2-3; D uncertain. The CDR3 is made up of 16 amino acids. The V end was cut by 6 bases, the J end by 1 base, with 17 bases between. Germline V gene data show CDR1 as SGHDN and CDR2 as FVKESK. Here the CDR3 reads CASSPTNHRGTDTQYF. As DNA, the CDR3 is TGTGCCAGCAGTCCCACGAACCACAGAGGCACAGATACGCAGTATTTT.

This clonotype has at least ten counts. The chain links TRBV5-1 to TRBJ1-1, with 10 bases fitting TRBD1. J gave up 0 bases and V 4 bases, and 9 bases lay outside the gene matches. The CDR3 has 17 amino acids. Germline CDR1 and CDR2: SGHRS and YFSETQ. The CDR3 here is CASSPIRTGGMNTEAFF. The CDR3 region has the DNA TGCGCCAGCAGCCCTATAAGGACAGGGGGGATGAACACTGAAGCTTTCTTT.

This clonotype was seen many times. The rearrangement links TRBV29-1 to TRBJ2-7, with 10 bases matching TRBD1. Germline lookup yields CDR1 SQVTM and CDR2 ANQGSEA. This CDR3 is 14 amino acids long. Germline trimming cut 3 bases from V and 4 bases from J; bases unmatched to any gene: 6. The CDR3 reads CSVEDRQGAYEQYF. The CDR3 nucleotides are TGCAGCGTTGAGGACAGACAGGGGGCTTACGAGCAGTACTTC.